Included here is one T cell receptor beta chain sequence, with context. Antigen specificity is unknown. The sample originates from a study of identical twins. Study-level points and caveats: Within twin pairs, the out-of-frame alpha sequences they shared showed excess low generation probability. Weaker excess sharing between twins was seen in beta out-of-frame sequences.

Carrying unique molecular identifiers, the cDNA also gained a universal primer site through template switching. One entry per CDR3 protein, called by TCRdb with MiXCR from the 5' RACE reads. The table has under 500,000 distinct CDR3 sequences, roughly an eighth seen once; the top ten hold approximately 1%. The CDR3 length is 16 residues. CDR1 LGHNA and CDR2 YNFKEQ come from the germline V gene. The V gene end was trimmed by 3 bases and the J gene end by 2 bases; junction bases not matched to a gene: 9. The same specimen was also included in a second study, on yellow fever vaccine responses in identical twins.

The receptor comes from a woman between 18 and 29 years old in good health. Sample: CD4+ T cells sorted from blood. This sequence joins TRBV4-2 and TRBJ2-7, with 8 bases matching TRBD1. The CDR3 sequence is CASSQSDRAHPYEQYF. CDR3 bases: TGTGCCAGCAGCCAGTCGGACAGGGCCCATCCCTACGAGCAGTACTTC.